Listed below are T cell receptor beta chains from one sample, sequenced in a study of beta chain features in type 1 diabetes. Clones were sequenced by immunoSEQ multiplex PCR, and TCRdb holds only the in-frame ones, with some missing. The sample lists about 280,000 clones; over 12% were seen once. Sequenced input: naive CD4+ T cells from blood. All receptors derive from a man between 18 and 35 years old with type 1 diabetes. Both conserved end residues are part of each CDR3. The D gene is left open where the match is weak. Not every row has a clone size; where given, it reads once, few, many or a size class.

V gene: TRBV7-9
J gene: TRBJ2-1
clone size: .
D gene: .
CDR3 DNA: TGTGCCAGCAGCTTCCTTGGACTCGACAATGAGCAGTTCTTC
CDR3 protein: CASSFLGLDNEQFF

V gene: TRBV5-1
J gene: TRBJ2-5
clone size: few
D gene: .
CDR3 DNA: TGCGCCAGCAGCTTACTAGCTGGTGAGACCCAGTACTTC
CDR3 protein: CASSLLAGETQYF

V gene: TRBV14
J gene: TRBJ2-2
clone size: .
D gene: .
CDR3 DNA: TGTGCCAGCAGCCAAGTTATCCGAAACCGAGGCACCGGGGAGCTGTTTTTT
CDR3 protein: CASSQVIRNRGTGELFF

V gene: TRBV30
J gene: TRBJ2-7
clone size: .
D gene: TRBD1
CDR3 DNA: TGTGCCTGGAGATACCGGGACAGGGGAGGAGAGCAGTACTTC
CDR3 protein: CAWRYRDRGGEQYF

V gene: TRBV2
J gene: TRBJ2-2
clone size: .
D gene: TRBD2
CDR3 DNA: TGTGCCAGCAGTGAGCAAGCGGGAAACACCGGGGAGCTGTTTTTT
CDR3 protein: CASSEQAGNTGELFF

V gene: TRBV11-2
J gene: TRBJ2-1
clone size: .
D gene: TRBD2
CDR3 DNA: TGTGCCAGCAGCTTCCCGCGGCTCGGGGGGAAGCAGTTCTTC
CDR3 protein: CASSFPRLGGKQFF

V gene: TRBV25-1
J gene: TRBJ2-3
clone size: .
D gene: .
CDR3 DNA: TGTGCCAGCAGTGACTCGACTCTGGGGGCCTATACGCAGTATTTT
CDR3 protein: CASSDSTLGAYTQYF

V gene: TRBV4-3
J gene: TRBJ2-1
clone size: few
D gene: TRBD2
CDR3 DNA: TGCGCCAGCAGCCAAGATCCCGGGACTAGCGGGTACTCCTACAATGAGCAGTTCTTC
CDR3 protein: CASSQDPGTSGYSYNEQFF

V gene: TRBV7-2
J gene: TRBJ1-1
clone size: .
D gene: .
CDR3 DNA: TGTGCCAGCAGCTTAGTTAACGGGGAAGCTTTCTTT
CDR3 protein: CASSLVNGEAFF

V gene: TRBV19
J gene: TRBJ2-1
clone size: few
D gene: TRBD1
CDR3 DNA: TGTGCCAGTAGTACGGGACAGAGCTCCTACAATGAGCAGTTCTTC
CDR3 protein: CASSTGQSSYNEQFF

V gene: TRBV7-2
J gene: TRBJ1-1
clone size: few
D gene: .
CDR3 DNA: TGTGCCAGCAGCTTAGCGCGGGTCACTGAAGCTTTCTTT
CDR3 protein: CASSLARVTEAFF

V gene: TRBV30
J gene: TRBJ2-6
clone size: .
D gene: .
CDR3 DNA: TGTGCCTGGGCTATGAGCTCTGGGGCCAACGTCCTGACTTTC
CDR3 protein: CAWAMSSGANVLTF

V gene: TRBV13
J gene: TRBJ1-1
clone size: few
D gene: .
CDR3 DNA: TGTGCCAGCAGCTCCACAACCGGACTGGGTCGAACTGAAGCTTTCTTT
CDR3 protein: CASSSTTGLGRTEAFF

V gene: TRBV5-1
J gene: TRBJ1-4
clone size: .
D gene: TRBD1
CDR3 DNA: TGCGCCAGCAGCTTCAGGGGGTATAATGAAAAACTGTTTTTT
CDR3 protein: CASSFRGYNEKLFF

V gene: TRBV11-2
J gene: TRBJ2-3
clone size: .
D gene: TRBD1
CDR3 DNA: TGTGCCAGCAGCTCTAGGACAGGGAACACTTACAGCACAGATACGCAGTATTTT
CDR3 protein: CASSSRTGNTYSTDTQYF

V gene: TRBV4-1
J gene: TRBJ2-5
clone size: few
D gene: .
CDR3 DNA: TGCGCCAGCAGCCAAGCGGGGTTGTACCAAGAGACCCAGTACTTC
CDR3 protein: CASSQAGLYQETQYF

V gene: TRBV5-4
J gene: TRBJ1-1
clone size: few
D gene: .
CDR3 DNA: TGTGCCAGCAGCTTGGACATCGCCAACACTGAAGCTTTCTTT
CDR3 protein: CASSLDIANTEAFF

V gene: TRBV27
J gene: TRBJ1-2
clone size: .
D gene: TRBD1
CDR3 DNA: TGTGCCAGCAGTTTAAACTTCCGGGACAGGGTCTACGGGAACACCTTC
CDR3 protein: CASSLNFRDRVYGNTF

V gene: TRBV28
J gene: TRBJ2-1
clone size: few
D gene: .
CDR3 DNA: TGTGCCAGCAGCGTTTGGGTGGGGGGGCTACACAATGAGCAGTTCTTC
CDR3 protein: CASSVWVGGLHNEQFF

V gene: TRBV7-9
J gene: TRBJ1-1
clone size: .
D gene: .
CDR3 DNA: TGTGCCAGCAGCTCCCAGGGGAACACTGAAGCTTTCTTT
CDR3 protein: CASSSQGNTEAFF

V gene: TRBV29-1
J gene: TRBJ2-3
clone size: .
D gene: TRBD1
CDR3 DNA: TGCAGCGTACAGGGGGCCTTAGTCTCCGCAGATACGCAGTATTTT
CDR3 protein: CSVQGALVSADTQYF

V gene: TRBV30
J gene: TRBJ1-1
clone size: few
D gene: .
CDR3 DNA: TGTGCCTGGAGACGGGAAAACACTGAAGCTTTCTTT
CDR3 protein: CAWRRENTEAFF

V gene: TRBV29-1
J gene: TRBJ2-1
clone size: .
D gene: TRBD2
CDR3 DNA: TGCAGCGTTGATGGGGGGGACTCCTACAATGAGCAGTTCTTC
CDR3 protein: CSVDGGDSYNEQFF

V gene: TRBV5-1
J gene: TRBJ2-1
clone size: few
D gene: .
CDR3 DNA: TGCGCCAGCAGCCAAGGCGGGGACTCCTACAATGAGCAGTTCTTC
CDR3 protein: CASSQGGDSYNEQFF

V gene: TRBV19
J gene: TRBJ1-5
clone size: few
D gene: .
CDR3 DNA: TGTGCCAGTAGTATCATGGACAGTTATCAGCCCCAGCATTTT
CDR3 protein: CASSIMDSYQPQHF

V gene: TRBV7-9
J gene: TRBJ2-3
clone size: few
D gene: TRBD1
CDR3 DNA: TGTGCCAGCAGCTTAGGAAGGACAGGGTCGGATTTT
CDR3 protein: CASSLGRTGSDF

V gene: TRBV19
J gene: TRBJ2-1
clone size: few
D gene: TRBD2
CDR3 DNA: TGTGCCAGTGGACTAGCGGGGGGCTACAATGAGCAGTTCTTC
CDR3 protein: CASGLAGGYNEQFF

V gene: TRBV28
J gene: TRBJ2-5
clone size: once
D gene: TRBD2
CDR3 DNA: TGTGCCAGCAGCCGGACTAGCGGGAGCATGGAGACCCAGTACTTC
CDR3 protein: CASSRTSGSMETQYF

V gene: TRBV4-3
J gene: TRBJ2-7
clone size: few
D gene: .
CDR3 DNA: TGCGCCAGCAGCCAAGGGGATCCAGGGCGGTACGAGCAGTACTTC
CDR3 protein: CASSQGDPGRYEQYF

V gene: TRBV4-3
J gene: TRBJ1-2
clone size: few
D gene: TRBD1
CDR3 DNA: TGCGCCAGCAGCCAAGATCTCCCGCAGGGGGTCTATGGCTACACCTTC
CDR3 protein: CASSQDLPQGVYGYTF

V gene: TRBV7-2
J gene: TRBJ2-2
clone size: .
D gene: .
CDR3 DNA: TGTGCCAGCAGCTTAGCGGGCAGGGTGGCCGGGGAGCTGTTTTTT
CDR3 protein: CASSLAGRVAGELFF

V gene: TRBV11-2
J gene: TRBJ2-7
clone size: .
D gene: TRBD2
CDR3 DNA: TGTGCCAGCAGCTTAGGACTAGCGGGGGGGTACGAGCAGTACTTC
CDR3 protein: CASSLGLAGGYEQYF

V gene: TRBV5-1
J gene: TRBJ1-1
clone size: few
D gene: TRBD1
CDR3 DNA: TGCGCCAGCAGCATCGGACAGGGCAACACTGAAGCTTTCTTT
CDR3 protein: CASSIGQGNTEAFF

V gene: TRBV6-5
J gene: TRBJ1-2
clone size: few
D gene: .
CDR3 DNA: TGTGCCAGCAGTTACTCAACAGGGAACTATGGCTACACCTTC
CDR3 protein: CASSYSTGNYGYTF

V gene: TRBV30
J gene: TRBJ1-2
clone size: .
D gene: .
CDR3 DNA: TGTGCCTGGACCGACAGATTTGGCTACACCTTC
CDR3 protein: CAWTDRFGYTF

V gene: TRBV28
J gene: TRBJ2-7
clone size: few
D gene: .
CDR3 DNA: TGTGCCAGCAGCCCCGGGATTTACGAGCAGTACTTC
CDR3 protein: CASSPGIYEQYF

V gene: TRBV7-2
J gene: TRBJ2-1
clone size: .
D gene: .
CDR3 DNA: TGTGCCAGCAACGGGGTAGCGCGTAGTGAGCAGTTCTTC
CDR3 protein: CASNGVARSEQFF

V gene: TRBV9
J gene: TRBJ2-2
clone size: .
D gene: TRBD2
CDR3 DNA: TGTGCCAGCAGCGTATCTAGCGGGGGGGCCCCCGGGGAGCTGTTTTTT
CDR3 protein: CASSVSSGGAPGELFF

V gene: TRBV6-5
J gene: TRBJ1-2
clone size: .
D gene: .
CDR3 DNA: TGTGCCAGCAGTTACTCGATGGCAGGGGAAGGCTACACCTTC
CDR3 protein: CASSYSMAGEGYTF

V gene: TRBV10-2
J gene: TRBJ2-1
clone size: .
D gene: TRBD2
CDR3 DNA: TGCGCCAGCCTCTTTGCGGGAGGGTCTAGTGAGCAGTTCTTC
CDR3 protein: CASLFAGGSSEQFF

V gene: TRBV29-1
J gene: TRBJ2-7
clone size: .
D gene: .
CDR3 DNA: TGCAGCGTACGGAAGGTCCTTCTCAGCGGACGCTCCTACGAGCAGTACTTC
CDR3 protein: CSVRKVLLSGRSYEQYF

V gene: TRBV7-2
J gene: TRBJ2-5
clone size: few
D gene: TRBD1
CDR3 DNA: TGTGCCAGCGGTGCAGGGGGAAAGACCCAGTACTTC
CDR3 protein: CASGAGGKTQYF

V gene: TRBV11-2
J gene: TRBJ2-3
clone size: .
D gene: .
CDR3 DNA: TGTGCCAGCAGCCCCCGTCCCTCGGGGACGCAGTATTTT
CDR3 protein: CASSPRPSGTQYF

V gene: TRBV19
J gene: TRBJ2-2
clone size: .
D gene: .
CDR3 DNA: TGTGCCAGTAGTTCGTGGGGCGTTGAGACCGGGGAGCTGTTTTTT
CDR3 protein: CASSSWGVETGELFF

V gene: TRBV28
J gene: TRBJ2-7
clone size: .
D gene: .
CDR3 DNA: TGTGCCAGCAGTCCTGAGCGGTACGAGCAGTACTTC
CDR3 protein: CASSPERYEQYF

V gene: TRBV25-1
J gene: TRBJ1-4
clone size: .
D gene: TRBD1
CDR3 DNA: TGTGCCAGCAGTGGCCCGGGACAGCTAAATGAAAAACTGTTTTTT
CDR3 protein: CASSGPGQLNEKLFF

V gene: TRBV30
J gene: TRBJ2-5
clone size: few
D gene: TRBD1
CDR3 DNA: TGTGCCTGGAGCCGGACAGGGGCGAAAGAGACCCAGTACTTC
CDR3 protein: CAWSRTGAKETQYF

V gene: TRBV30
J gene: TRBJ2-1
clone size: .
D gene: TRBD2
CDR3 DNA: TGTGCCTGGAGTACCCTCGGGGGGAGTGAGCAGTTCTTC
CDR3 protein: CAWSTLGGSEQFF

V gene: TRBV30
J gene: TRBJ2-3
clone size: few
D gene: .
CDR3 DNA: TGTGCCTGGGGGCGATATACGCAGTATTTT
CDR3 protein: CAWGRYTQYF

V gene: TRBV5-6
J gene: TRBJ2-5
clone size: .
D gene: TRBD2
CDR3 DNA: TGTGCCAGCAGCACGATGGGAGGGAGCCAAGAGACCCAGTACTTC
CDR3 protein: CASSTMGGSQETQYF

V gene: TRBV10-3
J gene: TRBJ2-3
clone size: few
D gene: TRBD2
CDR3 DNA: TGTGCCATCAGTCATACGACACAACTAGCGGGAAGGGGCCTGGATACGCAGTATTTT
CDR3 protein: CAISHTTQLAGRGLDTQYF

V gene: TRBV27
J gene: TRBJ2-7
clone size: few
D gene: TRBD1
CDR3 DNA: TGTGCCAGCAGTCAAGGACAGGGGATATCCTACGAGCAGTACTTC
CDR3 protein: CASSQGQGISYEQYF

V gene: TRBV2
J gene: TRBJ2-1
clone size: .
D gene: .
CDR3 DNA: TGTGCCAGCAGTGACCCAGGGCTATACAATGAGCAGTTCTTC
CDR3 protein: CASSDPGLYNEQFF

V gene: TRBV4-3
J gene: TRBJ1-2
clone size: .
D gene: .
CDR3 DNA: TGCGCCAGCAGCCAAGATCTATGGCAGGGGCGATATGGCTACACCTTC
CDR3 protein: CASSQDLWQGRYGYTF

V gene: TRBV4-2
J gene: TRBJ2-1
clone size: few
D gene: .
CDR3 DNA: TGTGCCAGCAGCCAAGATGTTAGCTTGGGGCGGGGTGAGCAGTTCTTC
CDR3 protein: CASSQDVSLGRGEQFF

V gene: TRBV5-1
J gene: TRBJ1-6
clone size: few
D gene: .
CDR3 DNA: TGCGCCAGCAGCTCGGGTGACTTACGTTCACCCCTCCACTTT
CDR3 protein: CASSSGDLRSPLHF

V gene: TRBV19
J gene: TRBJ2-3
clone size: .
D gene: TRBD2
CDR3 DNA: TGTGCCAGTAGTGCCGCCCTACTAGCGTCCACAGATACGCAGTATTTT
CDR3 protein: CASSAALLASTDTQYF